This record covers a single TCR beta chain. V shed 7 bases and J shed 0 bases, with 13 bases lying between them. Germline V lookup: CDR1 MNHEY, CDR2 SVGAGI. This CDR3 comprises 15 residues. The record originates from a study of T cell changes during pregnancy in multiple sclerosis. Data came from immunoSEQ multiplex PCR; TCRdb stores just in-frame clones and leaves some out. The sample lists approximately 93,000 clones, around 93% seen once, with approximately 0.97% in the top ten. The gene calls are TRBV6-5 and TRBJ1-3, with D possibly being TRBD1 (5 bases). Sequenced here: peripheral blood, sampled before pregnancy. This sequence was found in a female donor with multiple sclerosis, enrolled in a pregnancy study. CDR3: CASTLLGGSGNTIYF. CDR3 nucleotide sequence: TGTGCCAGCACCCTGTTGGGGGGCTCTGGAAACACCATATATTTT.